Following are 2 T cell receptor beta chains from one sample sequenced in a study of Graves' ophthalmopathy and Graves' hyperthyroidism. Using RNA transcripts, the TCR beta CDR3 regions were amplified. HTBI primers primed a first-round RT-PCR, and a second-round multiplex PCR followed. TCRdb itself ran the multiplex PCR reads through MiXCR, one entry per CDR3 protein. The sample shows over 150,000 distinct CDR3 sequences, around two fifths of them seen only once. Sequenced material: peripheral blood. These receptors were taken from a middle-aged woman with Graves' ophthalmopathy.

At least ten counts were recorded for this clonotype. This rearrangement joins TRBV11-1 to TRBJ2-4; D not certain. CDR1 is SGHAT, CDR2 FQDESV, per germline (reference sequence). Trimming stripped 1 base from V and 8 bases from J, with 6 bases between. This CDR3 contains 12 residues. The CDR3 DNA sequence: TGTGCCAGCAGCTTAGACCCGGACATTCAGTACTTC. This gives the protein CASSLDPDIQYF.

In its sample, this clonotype was seen many times. CDR3 nucleotide sequence: TGTGCCAGCAGTTACTCTGGCATCTCCTACGAGCAGTACTTC. Translating it yields CASSYSGISYEQYF. This chain uses TRBV6-5 with TRBJ2-7; D uncertain. There are 14 residues in the CDR3. Germline V gene data show CDR1 as MNHEY and CDR2 as SVGAGI. Trimming removed 0 bases from V and 0 bases from J, with 6 bases in between.